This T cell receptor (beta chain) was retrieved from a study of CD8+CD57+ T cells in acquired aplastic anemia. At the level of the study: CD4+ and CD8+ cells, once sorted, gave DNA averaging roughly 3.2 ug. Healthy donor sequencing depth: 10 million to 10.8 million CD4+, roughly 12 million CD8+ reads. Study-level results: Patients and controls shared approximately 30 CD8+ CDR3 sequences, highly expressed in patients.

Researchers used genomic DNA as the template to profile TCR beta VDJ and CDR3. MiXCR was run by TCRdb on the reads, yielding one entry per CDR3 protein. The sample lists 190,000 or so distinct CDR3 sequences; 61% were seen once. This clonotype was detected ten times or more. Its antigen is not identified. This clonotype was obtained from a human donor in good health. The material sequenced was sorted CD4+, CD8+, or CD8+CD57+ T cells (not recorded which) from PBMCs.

The CDR3 loop is CSAVLADRSGANVLTF. The CDR3, as DNA: TGCAGTGCTGTACTAGCGGACCGCTCTGGGGCCAACGTCCTGACTTTC. The J gene is TRBJ2-6, the V gene TRBV20-1, with TRBD2 matching over 8 bases. J lost 0 bases, V lost 5 bases, and 6 bases had no gene match. CDR1 is DFQATT and CDR2 is SNEGSKA in the germline V gene (reference sequence). This CDR3 has 16 amino acids.